The present T cell receptor (beta chain) was sequenced within a study of blood T cell repertoires in COVID-19. The germline V gene encodes CDR1 GTSNPN and CDR2 SVGIG (reference sequence). The length of the CDR3 is 16 residues. The trim removed 3 bases at V and 7 bases at J, leaving 13 bases unmatched. TCRdb's table, derived via immunoSEQ multiplex PCR, lists solely in-frame clones and lacks some. The table lists more than 300,000 clones, more than 75% of them singletons. The sequence was collected from a man aged 35-49 years in a cohort exposed to, infected with or recovered from COVID-19 (not recorded which). The chain carries TRBV30 and TRBJ2-1; 9 bases are shared with TRBD2. Sequencing was done on a sample of PBMCs or T cells enriched from blood (not recorded which). The CDR3, as DNA: TGTGCCTGGAGACACGGATTAGCGGGAGAGAGTAATGAGCAGTTCTTC. This translates into CAWRHGLAGESNEQFF.